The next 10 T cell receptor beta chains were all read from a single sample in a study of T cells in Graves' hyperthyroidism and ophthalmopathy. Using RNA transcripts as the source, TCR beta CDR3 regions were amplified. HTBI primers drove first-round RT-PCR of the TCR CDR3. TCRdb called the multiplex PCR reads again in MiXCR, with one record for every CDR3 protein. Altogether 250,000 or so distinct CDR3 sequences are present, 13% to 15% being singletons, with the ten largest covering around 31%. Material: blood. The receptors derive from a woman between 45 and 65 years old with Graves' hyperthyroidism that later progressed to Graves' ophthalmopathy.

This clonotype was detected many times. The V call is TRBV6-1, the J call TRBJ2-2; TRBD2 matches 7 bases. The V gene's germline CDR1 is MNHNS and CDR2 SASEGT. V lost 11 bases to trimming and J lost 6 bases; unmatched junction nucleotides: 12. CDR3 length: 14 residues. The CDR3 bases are TGTGCCGCCGAAGCGGGATTATTCGCCGGGGAGCTGTTTTTT. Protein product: CAAEAGLFAGELFF.

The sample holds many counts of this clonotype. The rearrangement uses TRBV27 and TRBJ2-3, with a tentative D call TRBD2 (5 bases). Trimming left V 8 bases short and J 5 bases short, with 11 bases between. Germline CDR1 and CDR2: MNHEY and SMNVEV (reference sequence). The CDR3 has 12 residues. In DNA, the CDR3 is TGTGCCAGCGGGGAGCATGGAGATACGCAGTATTTT. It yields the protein CASGEHGDTQYF.

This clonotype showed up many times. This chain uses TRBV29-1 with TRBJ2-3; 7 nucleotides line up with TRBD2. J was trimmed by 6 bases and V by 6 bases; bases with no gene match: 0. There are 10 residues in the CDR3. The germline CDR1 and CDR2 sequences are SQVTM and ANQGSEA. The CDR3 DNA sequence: TGCAGCGTGGGGGGGGATACGCAGTATTTT. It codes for CSVGGDTQYF.

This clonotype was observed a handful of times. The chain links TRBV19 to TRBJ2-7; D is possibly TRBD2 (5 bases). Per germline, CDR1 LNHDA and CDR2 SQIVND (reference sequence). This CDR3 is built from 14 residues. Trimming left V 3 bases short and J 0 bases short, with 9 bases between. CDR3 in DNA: TGTGCCAGTAGTATCCCGGGGAGCTCCTACGAGCAGTACTTC. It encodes CASSIPGSSYEQYF.

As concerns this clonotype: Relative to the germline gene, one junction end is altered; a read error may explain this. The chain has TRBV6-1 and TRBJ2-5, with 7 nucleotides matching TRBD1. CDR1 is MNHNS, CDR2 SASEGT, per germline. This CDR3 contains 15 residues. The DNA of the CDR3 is TGTGCCATCAGTGAGGGGGCCATCATGGTTAAGACCCAGTACTTC. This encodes CAISEGAIMVKTQYF.

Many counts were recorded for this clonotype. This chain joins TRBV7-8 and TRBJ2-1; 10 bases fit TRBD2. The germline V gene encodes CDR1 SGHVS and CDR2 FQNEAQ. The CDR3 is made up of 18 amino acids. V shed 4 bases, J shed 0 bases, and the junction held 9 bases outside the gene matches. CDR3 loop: CASSSRSTSGVSYNEQFF. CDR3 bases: TGTGCCAGCAGCTCGAGGAGTACTAGCGGGGTCTCCTACAATGAGCAGTTCTTC.

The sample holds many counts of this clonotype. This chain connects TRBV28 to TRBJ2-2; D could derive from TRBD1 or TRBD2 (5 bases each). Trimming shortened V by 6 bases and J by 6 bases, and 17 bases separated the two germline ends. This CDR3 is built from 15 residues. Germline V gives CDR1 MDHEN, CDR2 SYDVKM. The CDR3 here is CASSPLGTSPGELFF. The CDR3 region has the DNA TGTGCCAGCAGCCCCCTAGGGACCTCCCCCGGGGAGCTGTTTTTT.

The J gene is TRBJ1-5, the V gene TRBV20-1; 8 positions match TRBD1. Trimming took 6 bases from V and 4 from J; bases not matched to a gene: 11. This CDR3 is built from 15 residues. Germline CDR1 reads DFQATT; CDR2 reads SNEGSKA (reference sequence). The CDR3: CSAARQGMGNQPQHF. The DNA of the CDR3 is TGCAGTGCCGCGAGACAGGGGATGGGGAATCAGCCCCAGCATTTT.

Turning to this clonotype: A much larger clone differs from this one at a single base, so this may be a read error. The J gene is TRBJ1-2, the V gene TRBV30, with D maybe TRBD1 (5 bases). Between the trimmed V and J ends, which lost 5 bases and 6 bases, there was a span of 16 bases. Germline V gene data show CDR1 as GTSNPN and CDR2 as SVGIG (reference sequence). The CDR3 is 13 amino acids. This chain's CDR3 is CAWGQTAFDGYTF. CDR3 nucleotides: TGTGCCTGGGGTCAGACAGCATTTGATGGCTACACCTTC.

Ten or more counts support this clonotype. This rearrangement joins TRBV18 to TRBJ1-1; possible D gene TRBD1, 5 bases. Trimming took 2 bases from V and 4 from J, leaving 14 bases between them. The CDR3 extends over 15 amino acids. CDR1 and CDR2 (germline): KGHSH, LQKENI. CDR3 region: CASSPGRGLGTEAFF. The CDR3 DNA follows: TGTGCCAGCTCACCAGGGAGGGGATTGGGCACTGAAGCTTTCTTT. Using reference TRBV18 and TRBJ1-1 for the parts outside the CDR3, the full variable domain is NAGVMQNPRHLVRRRGQEARLRCSPMKGHSHVYWYRQLPEEGLKFMVYLQKENIIDESGMPKERFSAEFPKEGPSILRIQQVVRGDSAAYFCASSPGRGLGTEAFFGQGTRLTVV.